Shown below are 16 T cell receptor beta chains from a single sample sequenced in a study of PD-1 blockade in classical Hodgkin lymphoma. Only in-frame clones appear in the TCRdb table, and some are missing; sequencing was by immunoSEQ multiplex PCR. The table lists around 19,000 clones, nearly 80% of them singletons. As to time point: cycle 4 day 1 (C4D1), after more than five weeks of nivolumab. With no exception, relapse followed autologous stem cell transplantation in all patients, and brentuximab vedotin exposure varied. This specimen consisted of peripheral blood mononuclear cells (PBMCs), obtained before the fourth cycle of nivolumab. The source of these receptors is a human donor with classical Hodgkin lymphoma.

The chain couples TRBV7-2 to TRBJ1-5; maybe TRBD1 (5 bases). Trimming removed 3 bases from V and 3 bases from J, with 12 bases in between. This CDR3 has 15 residues. CDR1 SGHTA and CDR2 FQGNSA come from the germline V gene. The CDR3 here is CASSFAGTVNQPQHF. The CDR3 coding sequence is TGTGCCAGCAGCTTCGCCGGGACCGTCAATCAGCCCCAGCATTTT.

The chain employs TRBV5-1 and TRBJ2-1; 12 bases are shared with TRBD2. This CDR3 region has 15 residues. CDR1 SGHRS and CDR2 YFSETQ come from the germline V gene. With 0 bases clipped from V and 8 bases from J, the junction kept 3 bases outside the gene matches. CDR3 sequence reads: CASSLGTSGNDEQFF. The CDR3 nucleotides are TGCGCCAGCAGCTTGGGGACTAGCGGGAATGATGAGCAGTTCTTC.

The rearrangement uses TRBV7-2 and TRBJ1-1; TRBD1 matches 8 bases. Germline assignment: CDR1 SGHTA and CDR2 FQGNSA. There are 14 residues in the CDR3. V dropped 1 base and J dropped 3; count of bases not matched to a gene: 1. The CDR3 reads CASSLGQGYTEAFF. The CDR3 DNA sequence: TGTGCCAGCAGCTTAGGACAGGGGTACACTGAAGCTTTCTTT.

The chain recombines TRBV5-4 with TRBJ2-7, with D perhaps matching TRBD2 (5 bases). Germline CDR1 and CDR2: SGHNT and YYREEE (reference sequence). This CDR3 spans 13 amino acids. V gave up 4 bases and J gave up 1 base, with 9 bases separating them. The CDR3 sequence: CASSPTGSYEQYF. CDR3 sequence (DNA): TGTGCCAGCAGCCCAACGGGGTCCTACGAGCAGTACTTC.

V is TRBV7-2 and J is TRBJ2-3; 9 bases map to TRBD2. Per the germline V gene, CDR1 is SGHTA and CDR2 is FQGNSA. The CDR3 length is 16 residues. V was pared by 5 bases and J by 0 bases, with 6 bases of the junction left unmatched. CDR3 sequence (DNA): TGTGCCAGCAGCACGATAGCGGGAGTAAGCACAGATACGCAGTATTTT. Encoded protein: CASSTIAGVSTDTQYF. Full variable domain (remainder filled in from reference TRBV7-2 and TRBJ2-3): GAGVSQSPSNKVTEKGKDVELRCDPISGHTALYWYRQSLGQGLEFLIYFQGNSAPDKSGLPSDRFSAERTGGSVSTLTIQRTQQEDSAVYLCASSTIAGVSTDTQYFGPGTRLTVL.

The chain combines TRBV2 with TRBJ2-1; no clear D gene. Germline lookup yields CDR1 SNHLY and CDR2 FYNNEI. V lost 6 bases, J lost 13 bases, and 19 bases lay in between. There are 13 residues in the CDR3. The CDR3 DNA reads as TGTGCCAGCAGCCGAGAGAGGTTGGGGAATCAGTTCTTC. The encoded protein is CASSRERLGNQFF.

The chain links TRBV28 to TRBJ2-2; no firm D call. CDR3 size: 13 residues. CDR1 and CDR2 (germline): MDHEN, SYDVKM. Deletions cut 4 bases from V and 0 bases from J, with 3 bases between. The CDR3 sequence is CASSSPNTGELFF. The CDR3 coding sequence is TGTGCCAGCAGTTCGCCGAACACCGGGGAGCTGTTTTTT.

This clone was recorded a few times. The chain uses TRBV7-4 and TRBJ1-5, with a possible D match to TRBD1 (5 bases). The V end lost 1 base, the J end lost 1 base, and 11 bases lay between the germline ends. This CDR3 is 16 amino acids long. CDR1 is SGHVT and CDR2 is SQSDAQ in the germline V gene. CDR3 DNA: TGTGCCAGCAGCTTAGGTGCAGGGTTCAGCAATCAGCCCCAGCATTTT. Translation gives CASSLGAGFSNQPQHF.

The V gene is TRBV18, the J gene TRBJ2-7; 7 bases are a match to TRBD1. Per the germline V gene, CDR1 is KGHSH and CDR2 is LQKENI. There are 14 residues in the CDR3. The V and J ends lost 3 bases and 3 bases, in that order; junction bases with no gene match: 5. CDR3 protein: CASSPDRANYEQYF. The CDR3 DNA reads TGTGCCAGCTCACCCGACAGGGCGAACTACGAGCAGTACTTC.

This sequence joins TRBV5-1 and TRBJ2-5; D not resolved. V dropped 0 bases and J dropped 2 bases, with 5 bases sitting between them. The length of the CDR3 is 13 residues. The germline CDR1 and CDR2 sequences are SGHRS and YFSETQ. Here the CDR3 DNA reads TGCGCCAGCAGCTTGGCCGCTCAAGAGACCCAGTACTTC. This codes for CASSLAAQETQYF.

This chain joins TRBV28 and TRBJ1-2; D is perhaps TRBD1 (5 bases). CDR3 length equals 15 residues. The germline V gene encodes CDR1 MDHEN and CDR2 SYDVKM. The ends were cut back, 7 bases at V and 3 bases at J, with 18 bases in the middle. CDR3 nucleotides: TGTGCCAGCACTAAAATCCGACAGCGAGACTATGGCTACACCTTC. Residues: CASTKIRQRDYGYTF.

The V gene is TRBV28, the J gene TRBJ1-5; tentatively, D is TRBD1 (5 bases). The CDR3 is 16 residues long. The germline CDR1 and CDR2 sequences are MDHEN and SYDVKM. Between the trimmed V and J ends, which lost 4 bases and 7 bases, there was a span of 20 bases. DNA of the CDR3: TGTGCCAGCAGTTCTGGGGGAGTCCCTTTTGGGCAGCCCCAGCATTTT. It specifies CASSSGGVPFGQPQHF.

This clone was counted a few times. V gene TRBV30 combines with J gene TRBJ1-3; D gene unclear. CDR1 is GTSNPN, CDR2 SVGIG, per germline (reference sequence). The CDR3 extends over 13 amino acids. With 2 bases removed from V and 8 bases from J, the gap between germline ends came to 13 bases. CDR3 DNA: TGTGCCTGGAGTCCGGCAGGCATTGACACCATATATTTT. Translation gives CAWSPAGIDTIYF.

The chain couples TRBV27 to TRBJ2-7; possible D gene TRBD2, 6 bases. CDR3 length: 12 amino acids. Germline V gives CDR1 MNHEY, CDR2 SMNVEV (reference sequence). V was trimmed by 3 bases and J by 3 bases, leaving 6 bases between them. CDR3: CASSFGGYEQYF. The CDR3 coding sequence is TGTGCCAGCAGTTTCGGGGGCTACGAGCAGTACTTC.

This clone is a singleton in its sample. The chain couples TRBV5-1 to TRBJ2-5, with D unresolved. Germline V CDR1 and CDR2: SGHRS, YFSETQ. This CDR3 has 12 residues. Trimming pared 0 bases from V and 5 bases from J, leaving 5 bases between. CDR3 nucleotide sequence: TGCGCCAGCAGCTTGGAGCACGAGACCCAGTACTTC. Residues: CASSLEHETQYF. The full variable domain, in which reference TRBV5-1 and TRBJ2-5 provide the parts outside the CDR3, is KAGVTQTPRYLIKTRGQQVTLSCSPISGHRSVSWYQQTPGQGLQFLFEYFSETQRNKGNFPGRFSGRQFSNSRSEMNVSTLELGDSALYLCASSLEHETQYFGPGTRLLVL.

This sequence joins TRBV6-5 and TRBJ1-3; D remains unclear. The germline gives CDR1 MNHEY, CDR2 SVGAGI. Deletions cut 6 bases from V and 0 bases from J, with 12 bases between. CDR3 length equals 15 residues. CDR3 coding DNA: TGTGCCAGCAGCAACTTGAGGGCCTCTGGAAACACCATATATTTT. Its protein is CASSNLRASGNTIYF.